This TCR beta chain was identified in a study of immune evolution from preneoplasia to lung adenocarcinoma (TCRdb year 2021). Some background on the complete study: No AAH lesions showed HLA loss of heterozygosity, compared with roughly 7.1% of AIS, 15% of MIA and around 30% of ADC lesions. It was reported in the study that 100 to 110 samples were used for TCR sequencing. Sample size was based on specimen availability rather than a prior power calculation. The immune data were combined with whole exome sequencing and methylation data from the same cohort of nodules. Resected precursor lesions (AAH, AIS, MIA) and invasive adenocarcinomas were each compared against paired morphologically normal lung tissue. POLYSOLVER was used to infer Class I HLA alleles from exome data, and LOHHLA was used to detect allele-specific HLA loss. Immune contexture across lung adenocarcinoma precursors and invasive adenocarcinoma was profiled using immune gene expression, TCR sequencing and multiplex immunofluorescence. TCR sequencing data were obtained from 55 or so patients. A total of 40 to 65 patients with pulmonary nodules who underwent surgical resection were included in the overall cohort. Results the study describes overall, beyond this receptor: The highest top T cell clone frequencies were observed in normal lung, and a progressive decrease in top T cell clone frequencies appeared to occur from AAH through AIS, MIA and invasive adenocarcinoma. All patients were from Japan and China, so applicability to Western populations was uncertain. Findings were based on association rather than direct causation; larger cohorts with long-term follow-up and longitudinal biopsies were deemed needed. The highest T cell clonality was observed in KRAS-mutant nodules compared with EGFR-mutant or double wild-type lesions. Normal lung showed the highest clonality, whereas later-stage lesions appeared to have higher T cell density and diversity but lower clonality.

Measured from the cysteine to the phenylalanine, the CDR3 is 11 residues long. Kept here is only the CDR3 DNA, which spans 33 bases and is read in frame from base 1. CDR1 and CDR2 were assigned from the germline V gene as SQVTM and ANQGSEA. The germline ends are 7 bases apart after V is trimmed by 4 bases and J by 4 bases. There are a few counts of this clone. This receptor's antigen is unknown. No base quality values were provided; no much bigger clone lies one nucleotide off. The patients had resection in Japan or China between 2014 and 2017. The histologic diagnosis of each case was independently confirmed on H&E slides by two lung cancer pathologists. Premalignant or tumor cells were enriched for nucleic acid extraction by macro-dissection performed after pathologic assessment. FFPE tissue was used for DNA isolation with the AllPrep DNA/RNA FFPE Kit. Using the immunoSEQ hsTCRbeta Kit, TCR beta CDR3 regions were sequenced from DNA. Under the source paper's analysis protocol: TCR sequencing data were analysed with the ImmunoSEQ Analyzer. T cell clonality was calculated on productive rearrangements as 1 minus Pielou's evenness. To measure T cell diversity, the inverse Simpson index was applied to productive templates. T cell density was defined as TCR beta template counts normalized to usable DNA, with usable DNA estimated by amplification and sequencing of housekeeping genes. Two-sided Kruskal-Wallis tests were used to compare TCR metrics across histologic stages. TCRdb provides this immuneACCESS table in a form limited to in-frame rearrangements. Some clones are lacking; in checked studies, under half of them reflect an unresolved V gene, and why the rest are absent is not known. V and J calls and clone size follow that table, whereas D and trimming were derived from the DNA. Across this sample there are some 7,400 clones, with 70% to 80% seen only once. Approximately 7.9% of the sample lies in the top ten.

What was sequenced was FFPE minimally invasive lung adenocarcinoma tissue. Sample cell subset or site, as interpreted from the label and publication: micro-invasive lung adenocarcinoma (MIA). The receptor was isolated from a person aged 65 to 85 with lung adenocarcinoma. The rearrangement joined TRBV29-1 to TRBJ1-2; too little of a D gene remains to name it. This receptor has the CDR3 CSVGDGYGYTF. The DNA is as follows: TGCAGCGTTGGAGACGGCTATGGCTACACCTTC.